This T cell receptor (beta chain) was sequenced during a study of cytomegalovirus exposure and HLA in healthy donors. It was with 60 Vbeta and 13 Jbeta primers that the PCR ran. Here immunoSEQ multiplex PCR was the method, and the copy in TCRdb shows in-frame clones only, minus some. The sample lists some 130,000 clones; 70% to 80% were seen once. The CDR3 is 13 residues long. CDR1 and CDR2 (germline): SGHRS, YFSETQ. Trimming left V 3 bases short and J 2 bases short, with 9 bases between. The chain uses TRBV5-1 and TRBJ2-7; D gene ambiguous. The clonotype comes from a human donor in good health. The sample taken for sequencing was PBMCs. The CDR3 DNA is TGCGCCAGCAGCTATGACTCAGCCTACGAGCAGTACTTC. The encoded protein is CASSYDSAYEQYF.